Sequencing of this T cell receptor beta chain was carried out in a study of CD8+CD57+ T cells in acquired aplastic anemia. Study as a whole: When averaged, DNA from sorted CD4+ and CD8+ cells came to about 3 ug. CD4+ cell libraries from healthy donors averaged about 10.8 million reads. Points from the study as a whole: There were roughly 28 CD8+ CDR3 sequences that occurred in both patients and controls. In CD8+ cells, Simpson's diversity showed no significant difference between patients and controls.

TCR beta VDJ and CDR3 profiles were obtained from a genomic DNA template. TCRdb reanalysed the reads using MiXCR and keeps one entry per CDR3 protein. The repertoire holds around 140,000 distinct CDR3 sequences, with 35% to 50% as singletons. The V end lost 3 bases, the J end lost 5 bases, and 13 bases lay between the germline ends. The length of the CDR3 is 13 residues. Germline V gives CDR1 GTSNPN, CDR2 SVGIG (reference sequence). In its sample, this clonotype was seen once. What it binds is unknown. Given a much more abundant clone one base away, this may be a read error. As the CDR3 is not closed by the conserved phenylalanine or tryptophan, this likely results from a read error.

The V call is TRBV30, the J call TRBJ1-1, with D hard to call. The sequenced sample was sorted CD4+, CD8+, or CD8+CD57+ T cells (not recorded which) from PBMCs. This sequence originates from a human donor in good health, serving as a control. CDR3 loop: CAWRTAGGTEAFS. In DNA form, the CDR3 reads TGTGCCTGGAGGACCGCCGGTGGGACTGAAGCTTTCTCT.